This entry is about one T cell receptor (beta chain). The data belong to a study of control samples from healthy donors and cancer patients. TCRdb's table, derived via immunoSEQ multiplex PCR, lists solely in-frame clones and lacks some. The table lists 150,000 to 200,000 clones, 75% to 95% of them singletons, with approximately 1.4% in the top ten. Between the trimmed V and J ends, which lost 2 bases and 3 bases, there was a span of 20 bases. The length of the CDR3 is 17 residues. Germline CDR1 and CDR2: MNHNS and SASEGT. The source of this sequence is a woman aged 25 to 39 in good health. The chain combines TRBV6-1 with TRBJ2-7, with D hard to call. Sequenced input: blood. CDR3 loop: CASSENSFWLSYYEQYF. CDR3 nucleotides: TGTGCCAGCAGTGAAAATTCGTTTTGGCTCAGCTACTACGAGCAGTACTTC.